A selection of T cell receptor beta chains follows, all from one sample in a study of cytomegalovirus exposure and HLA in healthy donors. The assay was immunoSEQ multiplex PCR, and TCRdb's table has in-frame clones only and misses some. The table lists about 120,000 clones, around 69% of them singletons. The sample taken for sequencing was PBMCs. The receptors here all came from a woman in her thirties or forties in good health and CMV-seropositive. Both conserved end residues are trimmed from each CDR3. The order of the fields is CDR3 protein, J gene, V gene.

cdr3_aa: ASSLAGGPGELF
j_call: TRBJ2-2
v_call: TRBV5-4

cdr3_aa: ASSLLAGTGFNQPQH
j_call: TRBJ1-5
v_call: TRBV28

cdr3_aa: ASPPGDRGNTEAF
j_call: TRBJ1-1
v_call: TRBV7-9

cdr3_aa: ASSLSRKETQY
j_call: TRBJ2-5
v_call: TRBV11-1

cdr3_aa: ASSMRQSSYNSPLH
j_call: TRBJ1-6
v_call: TRBV19

cdr3_aa: ASNSWEGNTDTQY
j_call: TRBJ2-3
v_call: TRBV11-1

cdr3_aa: ASSSTGTGRTDTQY
j_call: TRBJ2-3
v_call: TRBV6-5

cdr3_aa: ASSLDGTDQPQH
j_call: TRBJ1-5
v_call: TRBV5-1

cdr3_aa: ASRHGDRLAPYEQY
j_call: TRBJ2-7
v_call: TRBV27

cdr3_aa: ASSIRILSAGVGTQY
j_call: TRBJ2-3
v_call: TRBV19

cdr3_aa: ASSPQGRNTEAF
j_call: TRBJ1-1
v_call: TRBV19

cdr3_aa: ASSLLAGTSEQF
j_call: TRBJ2-1
v_call: TRBV27

cdr3_aa: ASSSPQTSGTYNEQF
j_call: TRBJ2-1
v_call: TRBV28

cdr3_aa: ASSAGTINEQF
j_call: TRBJ2-1
v_call: TRBV25-1

cdr3_aa: ASSSPGQGPYEQY
j_call: TRBJ2-7
v_call: TRBV5-4

cdr3_aa: ASSFGSTDTQY
j_call: TRBJ2-3
v_call: TRBV5-1

cdr3_aa: AWSVLYTEAF
j_call: TRBJ1-1
v_call: TRBV30

cdr3_aa: ASSYSPGSGNTIY
j_call: TRBJ1-3
v_call: TRBV6-5

cdr3_aa: ASSPRGTGELF
j_call: TRBJ2-2
v_call: TRBV7-6

cdr3_aa: ASRQTGGAHGYT
j_call: TRBJ1-2
v_call: TRBV2

cdr3_aa: ASRYVLAGGLETQY
j_call: TRBJ2-5
v_call: TRBV6-6

cdr3_aa: ASRPDRGETAQH
j_call: TRBJ1-5
v_call: TRBV6-5

cdr3_aa: ASSLAVNEQF
j_call: TRBJ2-1
v_call: TRBV5-1

cdr3_aa: ASSVGRGQTGELF
j_call: TRBJ2-2
v_call: TRBV9

cdr3_aa: ASSQLGLAGEQY
j_call: TRBJ2-7
v_call: TRBV4-2

cdr3_aa: ASSFGRGSGANVLT
j_call: TRBJ2-6
v_call: TRBV5-8

cdr3_aa: ASSIFGGMRVWEQF
j_call: TRBJ2-1
v_call: TRBV19

cdr3_aa: ASSPPQGPSGNTIY
j_call: TRBJ1-3
v_call: TRBV18

cdr3_aa: ASSAGVLGNTIY
j_call: TRBJ1-3
v_call: TRBV6-5

cdr3_aa: ASRRGNTEAF
j_call: TRBJ1-1
v_call: TRBV7-9

cdr3_aa: ASSEPVGAGIGYEQY
j_call: TRBJ2-7
v_call: TRBV6-1

cdr3_aa: ASSSRTGTINQPQH
j_call: TRBJ1-5
v_call: TRBV6-6

cdr3_aa: ASSQEWERGENEQF
j_call: TRBJ2-1
v_call: TRBV4-2

cdr3_aa: ASSLTGGIYGYP
j_call: TRBJ1-2
v_call: TRBV5-1

cdr3_aa: ASSTSGESKTQY
j_call: TRBJ2-5
v_call: TRBV19

cdr3_aa: ASSGGAGLGDTQY
j_call: TRBJ2-3
v_call: TRBV7-6

cdr3_aa: SATTGTEAF
j_call: TRBJ1-1
v_call: TRBV20-1

cdr3_aa: ASSSRTATDTQY
j_call: TRBJ2-3
v_call: TRBV7-8

cdr3_aa: ASSPDLGSSTFYNEQF
j_call: TRBJ2-1
v_call: TRBV6-4

cdr3_aa: ASSTDRARNYGYT
j_call: TRBJ1-2
v_call: TRBV6-7

cdr3_aa: ASSFFPSSYEQY
j_call: TRBJ2-7
v_call: TRBV28

cdr3_aa: ASSLAIAGAYNEQF
j_call: TRBJ2-1
v_call: TRBV7-9

cdr3_aa: ASSLGGSMNTEAF
j_call: TRBJ1-1
v_call: TRBV5-1

cdr3_aa: ASSVTGTKNTGELF
j_call: TRBJ2-2
v_call: TRBV5-4

cdr3_aa: ASSEQDSYNSPLH
j_call: TRBJ1-6
v_call: TRBV2